This TCR beta chain was captured in a study of blood T cell repertoires in COVID-19. Study information: Material from acute and convalescent COVID-19 was sourced from the United States, Italy and Spain. Sources were T cells, B-cell-depleted T cells, or PBMCs; the material itself was cDNA or gDNA.

How the authors handled the data: Amplifying reference gene primers gave estimates of nucleated cell counts. Profiled with immunoSEQ multiplex PCR; TCRdb holds only in-frame clones, not every one. D and trimming come from the DNA, and the V and J calls and clone size come from that table. Among some 83,000 clones listed, 86% were seen once. The CDR3 contains 15 residues. Deletions cut 1 base from V and 2 bases from J, with 11 bases between. Germline assignment: CDR1 LGHNA and CDR2 YNFKEQ. This TCR derives from a man older than 75 in a cohort sampled during active COVID-19. The chain joins TRBV4-2 to TRBJ1-2, with D unresolved. Sequencing was carried out using peripheral blood. CDR3 in amino acids: CASSQVQQQNYGYTF. CDR3 DNA: TGTGCCAGCAGCCAAGTACAACAGCAGAACTATGGCTACACCTTC.